A selection of T cell receptor beta chains follows, all from one sample in a study of T cell responses to AZD1222 COVID-19 vaccine. TCRdb keeps only in-frame clones here, not all; method: immunoSEQ multiplex PCR. Of 95,000 to 110,000 clones in the sample, around 93% were seen once. The sequencing here drew on peripheral blood, taken 28 days after the second AZD1222 dose. The source is an adult who received the AZD1222 COVID-19 vaccine. The CDR3 runs from the conserved cysteine through the conserved F or W. D genes are given only for firm matches. Part of the rows lack a size; the others show once, few, many or a class for expanded clones.

J: TRBJ2-7; size: .; D: TRBD2; V: TRBV28; DNA: TGTGCCAGCACTTCGGGGGGTGGGAGGTCTACGAAGCAGTACTTC; CDR3: CASTSGGGRSTKQYF
J: TRBJ2-7; size: .; D: .; V: TRBV9; DNA: TGTGCCAGCAGCGTAGAGGGAAGCTACGAGCAGTACTTC; CDR3: CASSVEGSYEQYF
J: TRBJ2-7; size: .; D: TRBD1; V: TRBV6-5; DNA: TGTGCCAGCTCACGGACAGGTGGGGACTACGAGCAGTACTTC; CDR3: CASSRTGGDYEQYF
J: TRBJ1-6; size: .; D: .; V: TRBV3-1/TRBV3-2; DNA: TGTGCCAGCAGCCAAGATGTTAATTCACCCCTCCACTTT; CDR3: CASSQDVNSPLHF
J: TRBJ1-2; size: .; D: TRBD1; V: TRBV19; DNA: TGTGCCAGTAGTTCCGGACAGGGGAACTATGGCTACACCTTC; CDR3: CASSSGQGNYGYTF
J: TRBJ1-5; size: .; D: .; V: TRBV19; DNA: TGTGCCACAACAGGAAGGTTGAGCAATCAGCCCCAGCATTTT; CDR3: CATTGRLSNQPQHF
J: TRBJ2-1; size: .; D: TRBD2; V: TRBV5-1; DNA: TGCGCCAGCAGGAAAGGCCCAGGGACTAGTTTTAGTGAGCAGTTCTTC; CDR3: CASRKGPGTSFSEQFF
J: TRBJ1-5; size: .; D: TRBD1; V: TRBV5-8; DNA: TGTGCCAGCAGCTTGCGACAGGGCGGGCAGCCCCAGCATTTT; CDR3: CASSLRQGGQPQHF
J: TRBJ2-2; size: .; D: .; V: TRBV19; DNA: TGTGCCAGTAAGGGGGGGACAGCGAACACCGGGGAGCTGTTTTTT; CDR3: CASKGGTANTGELFF
J: TRBJ2-3; size: .; D: .; V: TRBV9; DNA: TGTGCCAGCAGCGCCTGGGGGGCAAGCACAGATACGCAGTATTTT; CDR3: CASSAWGASTDTQYF
J: TRBJ1-6; size: few; D: .; V: TRBV13; DNA: TGTGCCAGCGCGACAGCCGCGGGACCCCTCCACTTT; CDR3: CASATAAGPLHF
J: TRBJ1-5; size: .; D: .; V: TRBV10-1; DNA: TGCGCCAGCAGAGGGGACTATAGCAATCAGCCCCAGCATTTT; CDR3: CASRGDYSNQPQHF
J: TRBJ2-7; size: once; D: .; V: TRBV7-2; DNA: TGTGCCAGCAGCTTAGTTTTCCAGGGCAGCTACGAGCAGTACTTC; CDR3: CASSLVFQGSYEQYF
J: TRBJ2-1; size: .; D: .; V: TRBV19; DNA: TGTGCCAGTAGTATAGGGCGTACTAGTTACAATGAGCAGTTCTTC; CDR3: CASSIGRTSYNEQFF
J: TRBJ1-5; size: .; D: .; V: TRBV2; DNA: TGTGCCAGCACTCTGACCTACAATCAGCCCCAGCATTTT; CDR3: CASTLTYNQPQHF
J: TRBJ1-6; size: once; D: TRBD1; V: TRBV9; DNA: TGTGCCAGCAGCGTAGTTGACAGGGCAGGATCACCCCTCCACTTT; CDR3: CASSVVDRAGSPLHF
J: TRBJ1-5; size: .; D: .; V: TRBV7-9; DNA: TGTGCCAGCAGCTCGCAAAGGGAGCCCCAGCATTTT; CDR3: CASSSQREPQHF
J: TRBJ2-3; size: .; D: TRBD2; V: TRBV9; DNA: TGTGCCAGCAGCTCCGGGACTAGCGGCACAGATACGCAGTATTTT; CDR3: CASSSGTSGTDTQYF
J: TRBJ1-1; size: .; D: .; V: TRBV2; DNA: TGTGCCAGCGGAGGAGGGGCTTTGAGCGCTGAAGCTTTCTTT; CDR3: CASGGGALSAEAFF
J: TRBJ1-2; size: .; D: .; V: TRBV7-9; DNA: TGTGCCAGCCTAAATTGGACAAGCTATGGCTACACCTTC; CDR3: CASLNWTSYGYTF
J: TRBJ2-5; size: once; D: TRBD1; V: TRBV29-1; DNA: TGCAGCGTTTTGTGGACAGGGTCCAGGGAGACCCAGTACTTC; CDR3: CSVLWTGSRETQYF
J: TRBJ1-2; size: .; D: .; V: TRBV7-9; DNA: TGTGCCAGCAGCTTAGCTTTCGGGCAGGGCCATGGCTACACCTTC; CDR3: CASSLAFGQGHGYTF
J: TRBJ1-3; size: .; D: .; V: TRBV6-5; DNA: TGTGCCAGCAGGCGGGACAACTACTCTGGAAACACCATATATTTT; CDR3: CASRRDNYSGNTIYF
J: TRBJ1-5; size: .; D: .; V: TRBV27; DNA: TGTGCCAGCAGTTTAAGATATGGCAATCAGCCCCAGCATTTT; CDR3: CASSLRYGNQPQHF
J: TRBJ2-3; size: .; D: TRBD2; V: TRBV2; DNA: TGTGCCAGCAGTGAAGGTAGCGGGGGGGGATATACGCAGTATTTT; CDR3: CASSEGSGGGYTQYF
J: TRBJ1-1; size: .; D: .; V: TRBV30; DNA: TGTGCCTGGGTCAAGAGGAACACTGAAGCTTTCTTT; CDR3: CAWVKRNTEAFF
J: TRBJ2-1; size: .; D: .; V: TRBV4-1; DNA: TGCGCCAGCTCCCCTCCCTACAATGAGCAGTTCTTC; CDR3: CASSPPYNEQFF
J: TRBJ2-1; size: once; D: .; V: TRBV4-1; DNA: TGCGCCAGCAGCCAATCGACCCCCACCTACAATGAGCAGTTCTTC; CDR3: CASSQSTPTYNEQFF
J: TRBJ2-1; size: .; D: TRBD1; V: TRBV2; DNA: TGTGCCAGCAGTCGACCGGGACAGGGGGTCAATGAGCAGTTCTTC; CDR3: CASSRPGQGVNEQFF
J: TRBJ2-7; size: .; D: .; V: TRBV5-1; DNA: TGCGCCAGCCACCGTCTTCCAGGGCAGGGCGTCCACGAGCAGTACTTC; CDR3: CASHRLPGQGVHEQYF
J: TRBJ2-2; size: .; D: TRBD2; V: TRBV9; DNA: TGTGCCAGCAGCGGCGGGACTAGCGGGAAGAACACCGGGGAGCTGTTTTTT; CDR3: CASSGGTSGKNTGELFF
J: TRBJ2-7; size: .; D: .; V: TRBV6-5; DNA: TGTGCCAGCAGTTACGGGCCTCCTCCCTACGAGCAGTACTTC; CDR3: CASSYGPPPYEQYF
J: TRBJ1-2; size: .; D: .; V: TRBV5-6; DNA: TGTGCCAGCAGGGAGGGGGTAGGGCCGACCCGGGGCTACACCTTC; CDR3: CASREGVGPTRGYTF
J: TRBJ2-1; size: once; D: TRBD2; V: TRBV30; DNA: TGTGCCTGGAGTGTCGCGGGGGGGTTCAATGAGCAGTTCTTC; CDR3: CAWSVAGGFNEQFF
J: TRBJ1-1; size: .; D: TRBD1; V: TRBV3-1/TRBV3-2; DNA: TGTGCCAGCAGCCTCGGGACAGGGACCTTCATGAACACTGAAGCTTTCTTT; CDR3: CASSLGTGTFMNTEAFF
J: TRBJ1-2; size: .; D: .; V: TRBV6-4; DNA: TGTGCCAGCAGTGACAGGGTCGGTGGCTACACCTTC; CDR3: CASSDRVGGYTF
J: TRBJ1-6; size: .; D: TRBD1; V: TRBV4-1; DNA: TGCGCCAGCAGCCCCGGACAGGGTTATAATTCACCCCTCCACTTT; CDR3: CASSPGQGYNSPLHF
J: TRBJ1-1; size: .; D: .; V: TRBV11-1; DNA: TGTGCCAGCAGCTTAGTAGGCAGAGAAGCTTTCTTT; CDR3: CASSLVGREAFF
J: TRBJ1-1; size: .; D: .; V: TRBV11-3; DNA: TGTGCCAGCAGCTCACGTCCGAACACTGAAGCTTTCTTT; CDR3: CASSSRPNTEAFF
J: TRBJ1-5; size: .; D: .; V: TRBV28; DNA: TGTGCCAGCAGCTCCCCCCAGCCCCAGCATTTT; CDR3: CASSSPQPQHF
J: TRBJ1-2; size: .; D: .; V: TRBV7-2; DNA: TGTGCCAGCAGCCCCATTATCGGTGGTTATGGCTACACCTTC; CDR3: CASSPIIGGYGYTF